The rows below give T cell receptor beta chains drawn from one sample of a study of PD-1 blockade in mismatch repair-deficient tumors. Using immunoSEQ multiplex PCR, the repertoire was profiled, and TCRdb retains in-frame clones only, with some absent. The sample holds more than 85,000 clones, approximately 80% seen once. Sequenced material: peripheral blood, taken approximately 35 weeks after starting pembrolizumab. These receptors were obtained from an adult with mismatch repair-deficient cancer. CDR3s include the opening cysteine and the closing phenylalanine or tryptophan. Fields, in order: J gene, D gene, V gene, clone size, CDR3 protein, CDR3 DNA. A D gene is named only where the DNA matches it firmly. Clone size is not always given. Where it is, it says once, few, many or a class for expanded clones.

TRBJ2-7	NA	TRBV6-6	NA	CASRRPGATYEQYF	TGTGCCAGCAGAAGACCGGGCGCGACCTACGAGCAGTACTTC
TRBJ2-3	TRBD2	TRBV11-3	NA	CASSSTSGRDTQYF	TGTGCCAGCAGCTCCACTAGCGGGAGGGATACGCAGTATTTT
TRBJ2-2	NA	TRBV30	few	CAWRVRHTGELFF	TGTGCCTGGAGGGTCAGGCACACCGGGGAGCTGTTTTTT
TRBJ1-1	NA	TRBV7-2	NA	CASSLARSAEAFF	TGTGCCAGCAGCTTAGCTAGGTCCGCTGAAGCTTTCTTT
TRBJ1-1	NA	TRBV7-9	few	CASSLHGREAFF	TGTGCCAGCAGCTTGCACGGACGTGAAGCTTTCTTT
TRBJ2-2	NA	TRBV10-3	once	CAISPRGSDNTGELFF	TGTGCCATCAGTCCAAGGGGGTCGGACAACACCGGGGAGCTGTTTTTT
TRBJ2-7	NA	TRBV30	NA	CAWSVGLGDYEQYF	TGTGCCTGGAGTGTTGGGCTAGGAGACTACGAGCAGTACTTC
TRBJ2-2	NA	TRBV6-6	NA	CASSRPDSANTGELFF	TGTGCCAGCAGTCGACCGGACAGCGCGAACACCGGGGAGCTGTTTTTT
TRBJ1-1	NA	TRBV11-3	NA	CASSLDFGGAAFF	TGTGCCAGCAGCTTAGATTTTGGCGGGGCAGCTTTCTTT
TRBJ2-7	NA	TRBV27	NA	CASSLRAGTQQYF	TGTGCCAGCAGTTTACGGGCGGGGACCCAGCAGTACTTC
TRBJ2-7	NA	TRBV29-1	NA	CSVEGPPDEQYF	TGCAGCGTTGAGGGGCCCCCCGACGAGCAGTACTTC
TRBJ2-5	NA	TRBV7-2	NA	CASSLGLGGGWETQYF	TGTGCCAGCAGCTTAGGTCTTGGTGGCGGTTGGGAGACCCAGTACTTC
TRBJ1-2	NA	TRBV2	NA	CASSATATGYTF	TGTGCCAGCAGTGCGACAGCCACGGGCTACACCTTC
TRBJ2-7	TRBD2	TRBV18	NA	CASSVGHPTSGTPQGTYEQYF	TGTGCCAGCTCAGTGGGACACCCGACTAGCGGGACTCCCCAAGGGACCTACGAGCAGTACTTC
TRBJ2-3	NA	TRBV11-1	NA	CASRGAATDTQYF	TGTGCCAGCAGAGGGGCAGCCACAGATACGCAGTATTTT
TRBJ2-3	NA	TRBV11-1	NA	CASRGPGLPTDTQYF	TGTGCCAGCAGGGGACCGGGACTTCCGACAGATACGCAGTATTTT
TRBJ2-5	NA	TRBV5-6	NA	CASSFAGLQETQYF	TGTGCCAGCAGCTTTGCTGGTTTACAAGAGACCCAGTACTTC
TRBJ2-5	TRBD1	TRBV7-7	NA	CASSLVTITYRGLTEETQYF	TGTGCTAGCAGCTTAGTCACGATTACATACAGGGGGTTGACGGAAGAGACCCAGTACTTC
TRBJ2-1	TRBD1	TRBV7-2	NA	CASSSYRGVEQFF	TGTGCCAGCAGCTCTTACAGGGGGGTTGAGCAGTTCTTC
TRBJ2-2	NA	TRBV7-3	NA	CASSLNPGELFF	TGTGCCAGCAGCTTAAATCCCGGGGAGCTGTTTTTT
TRBJ2-2	NA	TRBV7-9	NA	CATKPEGTGELFF	TGTGCCACCAAACCCGAGGGGACCGGGGAGCTGTTTTTT
TRBJ1-1	NA	TRBV19	NA	CASSMDYGANTEAFF	TGTGCCAGTAGTATGGATTACGGGGCGAACACTGAAGCTTTCTTT
TRBJ2-1	TRBD2	TRBV11-2	NA	CASSPGTSDRFNEQFF	TGTGCCAGCAGCCCCGGGACTAGCGATCGTTTTAATGAGCAGTTCTTC
TRBJ1-2	TRBD1	TRBV5-1	NA	CASSLGQGVYGYTF	TGCGCCAGCAGCTTGGGACAGGGGGTCTATGGCTACACCTTC
TRBJ2-1	TRBD1	TRBV13	NA	CASSLTGPNEQFF	TGTGCCAGCAGCCTGACAGGGCCAAATGAGCAGTTCTTC
TRBJ2-1	NA	TRBV15	NA	CATSRDERGPLYNEQFF	TGTGCCACCAGCAGAGATGAGAGGGGCCCCCTCTACAATGAGCAGTTCTTC
TRBJ2-1	NA	TRBV9	NA	CASNRPIMESEQFF	TGTGCCAGCAACCGGCCCATAATGGAGAGTGAGCAGTTCTTC
TRBJ2-7	NA	TRBV6-5	once	CASRFLDSYLGEQYF	TGTGCCAGCAGATTCCTTGACTCCTATCTCGGCGAGCAGTACTTC
TRBJ2-1	NA	TRBV6-6	NA	CASSYSRDGEQFF	TGTGCCAGCAGTTACTCGAGGGATGGAGAGCAGTTCTTC
TRBJ2-7	TRBD2	TRBV5-4	NA	CASSLTSGAYEQYF	TGTGCCAGCAGCCTCACTAGCGGGGCCTACGAGCAGTACTTC
TRBJ1-2	NA	TRBV6-6	few	CASSYDSNYGYTF	TGTGCCAGCAGTTACGACAGTAACTATGGCTACACCTTC
TRBJ2-3	TRBD1	TRBV7-2	NA	CASRPTGGVTDTQYF	TGTGCCAGCAGGCCGACAGGGGGGGTCACAGATACGCAGTATTTT
TRBJ2-5	NA	TRBV27	NA	CASSLMIGGEETQYF	TGTGCCAGCAGTTTAATGATTGGCGGGGAAGAGACCCAGTACTTC
TRBJ2-1	NA	TRBV9	NA	CASSVASLANEQFF	TGTGCCAGCAGCGTAGCTAGTCTGGCAAATGAGCAGTTCTTC
TRBJ2-7	NA	TRBV9	NA	CASSPGGAPAYEQYF	TGTGCCAGCAGCCCAGGGGGGGCCCCAGCCTACGAGCAGTACTTC
TRBJ2-1	TRBD2	TRBV10-3	NA	CAISESGKVGNEQFF	TGTGCCATCAGCGAAAGCGGGAAAGTTGGAAATGAGCAGTTCTTC
TRBJ2-1	NA	TRBV7-1	NA	CASSLLAHNEQFF	TGTGCCAGCAGCCTACTAGCCCACAATGAGCAGTTCTTC
TRBJ2-7	NA	TRBV18	once	CASSPPGGREYEQYF	TGTGCCAGCTCACCACCTGGGGGGAGAGAATACGAGCAGTACTTC
TRBJ2-1	NA	TRBV2	few	CASREGAGEQFF	TGTGCCAGCAGGGAAGGAGCGGGTGAGCAGTTCTTC
TRBJ2-1	NA	TRBV6-6	NA	CASSTGPEEFF	TGTGCCAGCAGTACCGGGCCTGAGGAGTTCTTC
TRBJ1-5	NA	TRBV5-5	few	CASSSQGRLGQPQHF	TGTGCCAGCAGCTCGCAGGGTAGACTGGGTCAGCCCCAGCATTTT
TRBJ1-1	TRBD1	TRBV5-4	NA	CASSWDRGNTEAFF	TGTGCCAGCAGCTGGGACAGGGGGAACACTGAAGCTTTCTTT
TRBJ1-1	NA	TRBV4-2	NA	CASSQGGRQTRMNTEAFF	TGTGCCAGCAGCCAAGGGGGAAGACAGACCCGAATGAACACTGAAGCTTTCTTT
TRBJ2-1	TRBD2	TRBV4-1	NA	CASSQPTSGSSNEQFF	TGCGCCAGCAGCCAGCCGACTAGCGGGAGTAGTAATGAGCAGTTCTTC
TRBJ2-7	NA	TRBV11-2	NA	CASSLAPGEYEQYF	TGTGCCAGCAGCTTAGCGCCAGGAGAGTACGAGCAGTACTTC
TRBJ2-7	NA	TRBV9	NA	CASSVVAVALGEQYF	TGTGCCAGCAGCGTAGTAGCTGTGGCTCTGGGCGAGCAGTACTTC
TRBJ2-1	TRBD2	TRBV19	NA	CASSSRAPGASGGFNEQFF	TGTGCCAGTAGTTCAAGGGCCCCCGGGGCTAGCGGGGGGTTCAATGAGCAGTTCTTC
TRBJ2-1	NA	TRBV30	NA	CAWSVRREEQFF	TGTGCCTGGAGTGTAAGGCGGGAAGAGCAGTTCTTC
TRBJ2-3	TRBD2	TRBV27	NA	CASSFELAGYTDTQYF	TGTGCCAGCAGTTTCGAACTAGCGGGATACACAGATACGCAGTATTTT
TRBJ1-5	NA	TRBV4-3	NA	CASSQDLGFYSNQPQHF	TGCGCCAGCAGCCAAGATCTGGGGTTTTATAGCAATCAGCCCCAGCATTTT
TRBJ2-5	NA	TRBV19	NA	CASSIDRETQYF	TGTGCCAGTAGTATAGATCGGGAGACCCAGTACTTC
TRBJ2-7	NA	TRBV2	NA	CASSRRFPSYEQYF	TGTGCCAGCAGCCGCAGGTTTCCCTCCTACGAGCAGTACTTC
TRBJ2-3	NA	TRBV18	NA	CASSRSTSTDTQYF	TGTGCCAGCTCACGTTCAACTAGCACAGATACGCAGTATTTT
TRBJ1-3	NA	TRBV2	NA	CASNPPSSGNTIYF	TGTGCCAGCAACCCGCCGAGCTCTGGAAACACCATATATTTT
TRBJ2-2	TRBD2	TRBV7-2	NA	CASSTTSGAWELFF	TGTGCCAGCAGCACGACTAGCGGCGCGTGGGAGCTGTTTTTT
TRBJ2-3	TRBD2	TRBV12-5	few	CASGLGGGTDTQYF	TGTGCTAGTGGCCTGGGGGGGGGCACAGATACGCAGTATTTT
TRBJ1-5	TRBD1	TRBV6-1	NA	CASSGGTARNQPQHF	TGTGCCAGCAGTGGGGGGACAGCGCGCAATCAGCCCCAGCATTTT
TRBJ2-3	NA	TRBV7-9	once	CASSQGTDTQYF	TGTGCCAGCAGCCAAGGCACAGATACGCAGTATTTT